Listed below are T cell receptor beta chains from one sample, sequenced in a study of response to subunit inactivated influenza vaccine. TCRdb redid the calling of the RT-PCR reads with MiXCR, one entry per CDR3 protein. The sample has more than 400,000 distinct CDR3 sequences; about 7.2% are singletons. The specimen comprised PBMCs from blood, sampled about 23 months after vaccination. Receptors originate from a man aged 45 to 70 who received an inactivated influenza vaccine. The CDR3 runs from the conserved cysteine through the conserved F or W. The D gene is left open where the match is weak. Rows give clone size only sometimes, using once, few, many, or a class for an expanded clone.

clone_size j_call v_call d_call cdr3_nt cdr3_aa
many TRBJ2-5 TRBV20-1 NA TGCAGTGGGTCGTCGTTCGCAGAGACCCAGTACTTC CSGSSFAETQYF
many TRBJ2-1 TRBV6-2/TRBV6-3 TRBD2 TGTGCCAGCACCCATCAGGTTAGCGGGGGGAACTTCTACAATGAGCAGTTCTTC CASTHQVSGGNFYNEQFF
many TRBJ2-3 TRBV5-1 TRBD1 TGCGCCAGCAGCACCGGACAGGCGGTCACAGATACGCAGTATTTT CASSTGQAVTDTQYF
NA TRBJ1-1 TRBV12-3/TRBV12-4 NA TGTGCCAGCACCGTAAACACTGAAGCTTTCTTT CASTVNTEAFF
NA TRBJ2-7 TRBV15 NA TGTGCCACCAGCAGAGCTGGCGGGACCTACGAGCAGTACTTC CATSRAGGTYEQYF
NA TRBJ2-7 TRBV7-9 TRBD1 TGTGCCAGCACCCGGACAGGGGGCGATTACGAGCAGTACTTC CASTRTGGDYEQYF
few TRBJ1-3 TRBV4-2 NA TGTGCCAGCAGCCAAGAGGACAGCAGCTCTGGAAACACCATATATTTT CASSQEDSSSGNTIYF
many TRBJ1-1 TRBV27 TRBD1 TGTGCCAGCAGTACTGACAGGGGGCTGAACACTGAAGCTTTCTTT CASSTDRGLNTEAFF
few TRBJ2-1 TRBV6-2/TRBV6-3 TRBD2 TGTGCCAGCAGTTGGGCTAGCGGGAGGGTGACAAATGAGCAGTTCTTC CASSWASGRVTNEQFF
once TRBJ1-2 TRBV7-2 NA TGTGCCAGCAGCTTAGCCCAGACCAATAACTATGGCTACACCTTC CASSLAQTNNYGYTF
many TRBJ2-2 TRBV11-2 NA TGTGCCAGCAGCTTAGACAAGTACACCGGGGAGCTGTTTTTT CASSLDKYTGELFF
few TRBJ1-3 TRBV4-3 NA TGCGCCAGCAGCCAAGATCTAGGGGCGACCAGGAACACCATATATTTT CASSQDLGATRNTIYF
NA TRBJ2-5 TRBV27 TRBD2 TGTGCCAGCAGTTTTGCTAGCGGGGGTGAGACCCAGTACTTC CASSFASGGETQYF
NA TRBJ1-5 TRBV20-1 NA TGCAGTGCTCAGAGGGGGAATAGCAATCAGCCCCAGCATTTT CSAQRGNSNQPQHF
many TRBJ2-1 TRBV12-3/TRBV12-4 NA TGTGCCAGCACCACCGGTCCTTACAATGAGCAGTTCTTC CASTTGPYNEQFF
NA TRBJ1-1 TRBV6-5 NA TGTGCCAGCAGTTACATAACCGGGGGCCAGGTGGCTTTCTTT CASSYITGGQVAFF
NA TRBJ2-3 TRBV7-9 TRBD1 TGTGCCAGCAGCTTAGGAGGGACAGAAACAGATACGCAGTATTTT CASSLGGTETDTQYF
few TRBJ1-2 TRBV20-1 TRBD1 TGCAGTGCTAGAAGACAGGGAGGAGGGCTGGGCTACACCTTC CSARRQGGGLGYTF
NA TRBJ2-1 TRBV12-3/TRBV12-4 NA TGTGCCAGCAGTTTAGAAGGAAGAGACAGCTCCTACAATGAGCAGTTCTTC CASSLEGRDSSYNEQFF
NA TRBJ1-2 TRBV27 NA TGTGCCAGCAGTCATGACGCCGGGCTCTACTATGGCTACACCTTC CASSHDAGLYYGYTF
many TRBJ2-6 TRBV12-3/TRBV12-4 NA TGTGTCATTTGGTCTACAAGCCTCTCTGGGGCCAACGTCCTGACTTTC CVIWSTSLSGANVLTF
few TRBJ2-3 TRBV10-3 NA TGTGCCATCAGTGACGGGTTGGATACGCAGTATTTT CAISDGLDTQYF
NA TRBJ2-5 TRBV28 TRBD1 TGTGCCAGCAGTTACCAGGGGGTGTTCCAAGAGACCCAGTACTTC CASSYQGVFQETQYF
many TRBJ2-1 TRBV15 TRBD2 TGTGCCACCAGCAGGACTAGCGGGAGGGTGGCCAATGAGCAGTTCTTC CATSRTSGRVANEQFF
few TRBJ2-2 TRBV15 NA TGTGCCACCAGCAGAGGAAGTTCGAACACCGGGGAGCTGTTTTTT CATSRGSSNTGELFF
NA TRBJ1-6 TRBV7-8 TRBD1 TGTGCCAGCAGCTTAGAAAGGCAGGGGGCCGTATCCCTCCACTTT CASSLERQGAVSLHF
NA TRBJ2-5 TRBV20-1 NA TGCAGTGCAAAGGGGGTAGAGACCCAGTACTTC CSAKGVETQYF
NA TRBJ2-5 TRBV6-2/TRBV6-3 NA TGTGCCAGCAGTTATGCGGTGTCACGGTCAGAGACCCAGTACTTC CASSYAVSRSETQYF
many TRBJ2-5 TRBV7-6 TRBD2 TGTGCCAGCAGCCCCTCGACTAGCGCGGTGCAAGAGACCCAGTACTTC CASSPSTSAVQETQYF
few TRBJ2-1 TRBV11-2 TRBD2 TGTGCCAGCAGCTTCCCCGAGGGTCAGGTAGCGGGGTCATCCTACAATGAGCAGTTCTTC CASSFPEGQVAGSSYNEQFF
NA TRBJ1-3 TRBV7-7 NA TGTGCTAGCAGCTTAGCCCCGGGTATCTCTGGAAACACCATATATTTT CASSLAPGISGNTIYF
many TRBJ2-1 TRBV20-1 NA TGCAGTGCCCTATCGTTAGCGGCTAGCTCCTACAATGAGCAGTTCTTC CSALSLAASSYNEQFF